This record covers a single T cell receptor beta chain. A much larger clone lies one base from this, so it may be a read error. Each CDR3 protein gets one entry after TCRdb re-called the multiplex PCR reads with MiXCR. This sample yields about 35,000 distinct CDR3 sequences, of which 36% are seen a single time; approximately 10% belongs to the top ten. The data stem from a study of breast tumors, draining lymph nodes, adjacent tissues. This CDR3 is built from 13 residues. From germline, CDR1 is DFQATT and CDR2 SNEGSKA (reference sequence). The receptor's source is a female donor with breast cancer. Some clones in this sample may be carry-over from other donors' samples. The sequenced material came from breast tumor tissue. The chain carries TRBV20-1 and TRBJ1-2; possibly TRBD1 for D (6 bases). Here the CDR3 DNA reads TGCAGTGCTATCAAGGGGGAAGGGAATGGCCACACCTTC. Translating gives CSAIKGEGNGHTF.